This passage covers 25 T cell receptor beta chains from one sample sequenced in a study of human T cells and chemical hapten exposure. Described time point: patch test 2, 6 weeks after DPC sensitization. Treatment of the sample: therapeutic diphenylcyclopropenone sensitization with weekly scalp DPC. One entry per CDR3 protein, called by TCRdb with MiXCR from the RACE reads. The table lists approximately 28,000 distinct CDR3 sequences, approximately 9% of them singletons, with around 7% in the top ten. The sample in question was whole blood, obtained in connection with sensitization to the hapten diphenylcyclopropenone (DPC). The receptors were gathered from a man aged 25-45 years with alopecia areata. Some clones in this sample may be carry-over from other donors' samples.

Many counts were recorded for this clonotype. V is TRBV12-3 or TRBV12-4 and J is TRBJ2-1; 10 nucleotides line up with TRBD2. This CDR3 has 13 residues. V gave up 7 bases and J gave up 9 bases; unmatched junction bases: 6. CDR3 sequence: CASTPSGRVEQFF. CDR3 DNA: TGTGCCAGCACCCCTAGCGGGAGAGTTGAGCAGTTCTTC.

In this sample, this clonotype turned up a few times. The chain is built from TRBV7-9 and TRBJ2-1; 7 bases match TRBD2. This CDR3 spans 15 amino acids. The junction had 12 bases not matched to a gene; V was cut back by 5 bases and J by 8 bases. The germline V gene encodes CDR1 SEHNR and CDR2 FQNEAQ (reference sequence). CDR3 coding DNA: TGTGCCAGCAGCCCGCGGGCGGGAGAGGACTATGAGCAGTTCTTC. It is translated as CASSPRAGEDYEQFF.

This clonotype was observed a few times. The genes are TRBV14 and TRBJ2-1; TRBD2 might be the D (5 bases). Trimming pared 0 bases from V and 1 base from J, leaving 10 bases between. Germline lookup yields CDR1 SGHDN and CDR2 FVKESK. The CDR3 runs to 16 residues. CDR3 protein: CASSQDRSGSYNEQFF. In DNA, the CDR3 is TGTGCCAGCAGCCAAGATAGAAGCGGATCCTACAATGAGCAGTTCTTC. The full variable domain, its missing parts supplied by reference TRBV14 and TRBJ2-1, is EAGVTQFPSHSVIEKGQTVTLRCDPISGHDNLYWYRRVMGKEIKFLLHFVKESKQDESGMPNNRFLAERTGGTYSTLKVQPAELEDSGVYFCASSQDRSGSYNEQFFGPGTRLTVL.

This clonotype was found a few times. The chain recombines TRBV5-8 with TRBJ1-1; D is undetermined. V was pared by 3 bases and J by 10 bases, with 13 bases between. CDR1 is SGHTS, CDR2 YDEGEE, per germline. CDR3 size: 12 residues. DNA of the CDR3: TGTGCCAGCAGCTCGACCGTCGGTTTAGCTTTCTTT. Translating gives CASSSTVGLAFF.

The chain joins TRBV29-1 to TRBJ2-2; D gene ambiguous. From germline, CDR1 is SQVTM and CDR2 ANQGSEA. This CDR3 is 12 amino acids long. V dropped 7 bases and J dropped 7 bases, with 13 bases sitting between them. CDR3 loop: CSAHVGNGELFF. CDR3 nucleotide sequence: TGCAGCGCCCACGTAGGGAACGGGGAGCTGTTTTTT.

V gene TRBV5-5 combines with J gene TRBJ2-3, with TRBD2 matching over 11 bases. Trimming at V came to 4 bases and at J to 2 bases, leaving 6 bases not matched to a gene. This CDR3 region has 16 residues. Germline V gene sequence: CDR1 SGHKS, CDR2 YYEKEE (reference sequence). CDR3 bases: TGTGCCAGCAGCCCCCGACTAGCGGGGTTCACAGATACGCAGTATTTT. Translation gives CASSPRLAGFTDTQYF.

At least ten counts were recorded for this clonotype. This chain uses TRBV12-3 or TRBV12-4 with TRBJ2-5; D is unclear. The germline V and J ends were trimmed by 1 base and 2 bases, with 8 bases remaining between them. The CDR3 has 14 residues. DNA for the CDR3: TGTGCCAGCAGTTTAGACGGCAGTCAAGAGACCCAGTACTTC. Its protein is CASSLDGSQETQYF.

The rearrangement joins TRBV7-4 to TRBJ2-1, with 8 bases matching TRBD1. Germline assignment: CDR1 SGHVT and CDR2 SQSDAQ. This CDR3 is 14 amino acids long. The junction had 5 bases not matched to a gene; V was cut back by 4 bases and J by 6 bases. CDR3 in DNA: TGTGCCAGCAGCTCTCAGGGGGCTGGCAATGAGCAGTTCTTC. It is translated as CASSSQGAGNEQFF.

This clonotype was seen only a few times. The chain recombines TRBV20-1 with TRBJ1-1; TRBD1 is a possible D gene (6 bases). Germline V CDR1 and CDR2: DFQATT, SNEGSKA (reference sequence). This CDR3 spans 14 amino acids. V shed 6 bases and J shed 3 bases, with 17 bases lying between them. CDR3 sequence reads: CSAVPMRGDTEAFF. The DNA for the CDR3 is TGCAGTGCCGTACCCATGAGGGGGGACACTGAAGCTTTCTTT.

This clonotype was observed at least ten times. V and J are TRBV30 and TRBJ1-5; D remains unclear. In germline, CDR1 is GTSNPN, CDR2 SVGIG (reference sequence). CDR3 length: 12 amino acids. V gave up 4 bases and J gave up 11 bases, with 15 bases separating them. The DNA of the CDR3 is TGTGCCTGGACTGACACCGGAATGACCCAGCATTTT. This codes for CAWTDTGMTQHF.

The table lists this clonotype with a few counts. The chain employs TRBV18 and TRBJ2-3; 8 bases agree with TRBD2. J was trimmed by 4 bases and V by 2 bases; bases with no gene match: 11. Germline CDR1 KGHSH, CDR2 LQKENI. This CDR3 has 17 residues. The CDR3 DNA reads TGTGCCAGCTCACCAGAGGCGAGCGGGAGCATAGCAGATACGCAGTATTTT. It translates to CASSPEASGSIADTQYF.

This clonotype is medium-sized by share. The rearrangement uses TRBV12-3 or TRBV12-4 and TRBJ1-5, with D perhaps matching TRBD1 (5 bases). V gave up 2 bases and J gave up 1 base, with 18 bases separating them. The CDR3 has 18 residues. CDR3 in amino acids: CASSLSPGQGGSNQPQHF. Here the CDR3 DNA reads TGTGCCAGCAGTTTATCCCCAGGGCAGGGAGGCAGCAATCAGCCCCAGCATTTT.

This clonotype appeared many times. The rearrangement joins TRBV6-4 to TRBJ2-6; 10 positions agree with TRBD2. V lost 2 bases, J lost 0 bases, and 10 bases stayed unmatched. Germline CDR1 MRHNA, CDR2 SNTAGT. CDR3 length: 20 residues. CDR3 nucleotides: TGTGCCAGCAGTGACAGTCATGGGGCTAGCGGGAGCTCTGGGGCCAACGTCCTGACTTTC. It specifies CASSDSHGASGSSGANVLTF.

The CDR3 spells CASSQGLAGNEQFF. In nucleotides, the CDR3 is TGTGCCAGCAGCCAGGGACTAGCGGGTAATGAGCAGTTCTTC. The rearrangement uses TRBV3-1 and TRBJ2-1; TRBD2 matches 12 bases. The CDR3 sequence is 14 residues long. V was clipped by 3 bases and J by 7 bases; unmatched bases: 1. Germline V gives CDR1 LGHDT, CDR2 YNNKEL (reference sequence).

The rearrangement uses TRBV27 and TRBJ1-4; 9 positions match TRBD1. Losses at the gene ends were 6 bases for V and 7 bases for J; bases not matched to a gene: 6. The CDR3 totals 14 residues. Germline CDR1 and CDR2: MNHEY and SMNVEV (reference sequence). CDR3: CASSLGTGTEKLFF. Written as DNA, the CDR3 is TGTGCCAGCAGCCTCGGGACAGGGACTGAAAAACTGTTTTTT.

In the case of this clonotype: This may be a read error: a much more frequent sequence differs by one nucleotide. The V and J genes are TRBV11-2 and TRBJ2-3; no reliable D call. CDR1 and CDR2 from the germline V gene are SGHAT and FQNNGV. The CDR3 is 15 amino acids. Here the CDR3 DNA reads TGTGCCAGCATCTTAAATTCCCCTCGCACAGATACGCAGTATTTT. As protein: CASILNSPRTDTQYF.

The chain couples TRBV7-2 to TRBJ2-5; D gene unclear. The CDR3 runs 11 residues. Between the trimmed V and J ends, which lost 5 bases and 5 bases, there was a span of 6 bases. CDR1 is SGHTA, CDR2 FQGNSA, per germline. The CDR3: CASSPAETQYF. DNA for the CDR3: TGTGCCAGCAGCCCGGCGGAGACCCAGTACTTC.

This clonotype was seen only a few times. The chain recombines TRBV29-1 with TRBJ2-5; maybe TRBD1 (6 bases). V lost 4 bases to trimming and J lost 3 bases, with 9 bases between them. Per the germline V gene, CDR1 is SQVTM and CDR2 is ANQGSEA. CDR3 length: 12 residues. The CDR3 reads CSVGTVEETQYF. CDR3 nucleotides: TGCAGCGTTGGGACAGTCGAAGAGACCCAGTACTTC.

This chain uses TRBV9 with TRBJ2-3, with D tentatively TRBD2 (5 bases). The CDR3 extends over 14 amino acids. V dropped 4 bases and J dropped 1 base, with 10 bases sitting between them. The germline gives CDR1 SGDLS, CDR2 YYNGEE. The CDR3 here is CASSPDLRTDTQYF. For the CDR3, the DNA is TGTGCCAGCAGCCCGGACTTACGCACAGATACGCAGTATTTT.

The table lists this clonotype with many counts. The CDR3 is CASSLGGSSYEQYF. CDR3 nucleotides: TGTGCCAGCAGTCTAGGGGGAAGCTCCTACGAGCAGTACTTC. The chain couples TRBV5-5 to TRBJ2-7; a weak D match, TRBD1 (6 bases). CDR3 size: 14 residues. V was cut by 5 bases and J by 0 bases, with 12 bases left in between. Germline CDR1 and CDR2: SGHKS and YYEKEE (reference sequence).

CDR3 amino acids: CSAATGPRHNEQFF. The CDR3 region has the DNA TGCAGTGCTGCCACAGGCCCCCGGCACAATGAGCAGTTCTTC. The chain combines TRBV20-1 with TRBJ2-1, with D possibly matching TRBD1 (5 bases). Germline lookup yields CDR1 DFQATT and CDR2 SNEGSKA (reference sequence). Trimming left V 5 bases short and J 5 bases short, with 16 bases between. CDR3 length: 14 amino acids.

This clonotype occurred a few times. The chain carries TRBV29-1 and TRBJ2-3, with 7 bases matching TRBD2. The CDR3 loop spans 13 amino acids. Germline CDR1 SQVTM, CDR2 ANQGSEA. The J segment lost 1 base and the V segment lost 5 bases, leaving 3 bases of the junction unmatched. The CDR3 loop is CSVRSGGTDTQYF. The CDR3 bases are TGCAGCGTTAGGAGCGGGGGCACAGATACGCAGTATTTT.

The chain is built from TRBV20-1 and TRBJ1-6; 7 bases align to TRBD1. CDR1 and CDR2 from the germline V gene are DFQATT and SNEGSKA (reference sequence). J lost 10 bases, V lost 5 bases, and 11 bases had no gene match. The CDR3 length is 14 residues. The CDR3 region is CSAARSGGKSPLHF. CDR3 coding DNA: TGCAGTGCTGCCAGGTCAGGGGGAAAGTCACCCCTCCACTTT.

Only a few counts were recorded for this clonotype. V and J are TRBV4-3 and TRBJ2-3, with 13 nucleotides matching TRBD2. This CDR3 has 18 amino acids. Germline V gene data show CDR1 as LGHNA and CDR2 as YSLEER. Trimming at V came to 1 base and at J to 3 bases, leaving 7 bases not matched to a gene. The CDR3 nucleotides are TGCGCCAGCAGCCAAGGGACTAGCGGGAGAGTCAGTACAGATACGCAGTATTTT. Protein sequence: CASSQGTSGRVSTDTQYF.

This clonotype was counted at least ten times. J is TRBJ1-5 and V is TRBV20-1, with D uncertain. The CDR3 is 12 residues long. Germline V lookup: CDR1 DFQATT, CDR2 SNEGSKA (reference sequence). V gave up 3 bases and J gave up 1 base, with 4 bases separating them. CDR3 DNA sequence: TGCAGTGCTAGTCCCAGCAATCAGCCCCAGCATTTT. Protein product: CSASPSNQPQHF.